This entry features one T cell receptor beta chain sequence. Its antigen is unknown. This entry belongs to a study of blood T cells in healthy people across ages. Background on the study: Capture by template switching was about one barcoded beta molecule per two T cells.

V dropped 6 bases and J dropped 0 bases, with 23 bases sitting between them. CDR3 length: 18 amino acids. Whole-study results and caveats: Diversity figures derived from one million T cells were judged to underestimate the true value. Per million T cells, TCR beta diversity dropped roughly linearly as age increased.

A second 7 to 11 cycle PCR used barcoded and J-beta primers. TCRdb re-derived calls from the 5' RACE reads in MiXCR, one entry per CDR3 protein. Of about 1 million distinct CDR3 sequences in the sample, under 30% were seen once. These data also featured in a second study, about T cells of mothers and their children. That investigation notes: The M1S primer of the second PCR added sample barcodes and 2-4 random nucleotides.

Sequenced material: blood. The sequence was collected from a girl aged 2 to 10 in good health. The genes are TRBV12-3 or TRBV12-4 and TRBJ2-5; the D gene is possibly TRBD1 (6 bases). Here the CDR3 DNA reads TGTGCCAGCAGACCGTGGGCGGACAGAAGCCTAGACCAAGAGACCCAGTACTTC. The encoded protein is CASRPWADRSLDQETQYF.